This T cell receptor beta chain was captured by sequencing in a study of blood T cell repertoires in COVID-19 (dated by TCRdb to the early 2020s). With regard to the full study: Collaborator samples came from the United States, Italy and Spain and covered acute and convalescent phases of COVID-19. The material from the prospective study consisted of cDNA or gDNA derived from T cells, B-cell-depleted T cells, or PBMCs. Deeply sampled blood TCRbeta repertoires from subjects exposed to, actively infected with, or recovered from COVID-19 were included in the dataset. A freely available public database, intended as a resource for researchers studying the immune response to SARS-CoV-2, is where the repertoires were released. The samples were drawn from two sources: the first 160 participants of the ongoing ImmuneRACE study, and 1,000 to 1,500 subjects contributed by 6 global collaborators. A de-identified subject ID, COVID-19 status, age in years and sex were almost always included in the sample metadata. Where available, HLA class I and class II types were taken from metadata supplied by the sample provider and were not determined by assay-based typing. The investigation overall reported the following: The quantity of clinical and demographic metadata differed by source and by participant and was supplied without curation.

The immunoSEQ Assay, a bias-controlled multiplex PCR, was used to amplify TCRbeta CDR3 regions from genomic DNA. Turning to the authors' computational methods: Within the assay, amplification of reference gene primers was used to estimate how many nucleated cells each sample contained. Sequence reads were collapsed and filtered to measure the absolute abundance of every unique TCRbeta CDR3 rearrangement. Productive Simpson clonality was computed per sample as the square root of Simpson's diversity index over productive rearrangements. TCRdb took over this immuneACCESS table, retaining in-frame rearrangements with V and J assigned. Such tables are incomplete; in checked studies, under half of the missing clones stem from an unresolved V gene, and the remainder is unexplained. V and J calls and clone size follow that table, whereas D and trimming were derived from the DNA. The sample data list approximately 290,000 clones, and roughly nine tenths of these were observed just once. The biggest ten clones account for around 2.1% of the sample.

CDR1 and CDR2 are drawn from the germline V gene: KGHDR, SFDVKD. CDR3 length: 14 amino acids, cysteine to phenylalanine. Kept here is only the CDR3 DNA, which spans 42 bases and is read in frame from base 1. V loses 3 bases at its end and J loses 5 bases; junction bases beyond the gene matches: 0. A note on this clone: Its target antigen remains unknown. Base-call qualities are not available, and no considerably larger clone is one nucleotide away.

Collaborating institutions collected whole blood in K2EDTA tubes following their own protocols. For TCRbeta analysis, collaborators shipped samples in one of three forms: frozen whole blood, isolated PBMCs, or DNA extracted from either of those sample types. The sequence derives from a young man with active or convalescent COVID-19. The source material was peripheral blood. The rearrangement joined TRBV24-1 to TRBJ2-1; the junction holds 10 bases that match TRBD2. The CDR3 sequence is CATSDLAGDNEQFF. The DNA reads TGTGCCACCAGTGATCTAGCGGGGGACAATGAGCAGTTCTTC.